These 29 T cell receptor beta chains were sequenced from one sample in a study of breast tumors, draining lymph nodes, adjacent tissues. TCRdb reprocessed the multiplex PCR reads with MiXCR, giving one entry per CDR3 protein. Here the sample spans more than 250,000 distinct CDR3 sequences, 30% being singletons. Axillary draining lymph nodes of breast cancer patients supplied the node samples. The sequencing input was axillary lymph node tissue. These receptors were obtained from a female donor with breast cancer. Some clones in this sample may be carry-over from other donors' samples.

Ten or more counts support this clonotype. CDR3 sequence reads: CASSLWSSGTNTGELFF. CDR3 nucleotide sequence: TGCGCCAGCAGCTTGTGGTCTAGCGGGACGAACACCGGGGAGCTGTTTTTT. The chain combines TRBV5-1 with TRBJ2-2, with 9 nucleotides matching TRBD2. V was clipped by 1 base and J by 0 bases; unmatched bases: 4. The CDR3 is made up of 17 amino acids. Germline V CDR1 and CDR2: SGHRS, YFSETQ.

This chain joins TRBV5-4 and TRBJ2-7, with D hard to call. The CDR3 is made up of 12 amino acids. Germline CDR1 is SGHNT and CDR2 is YYREEE (reference sequence). The V end lost 0 bases, the J end lost 6 bases, and 7 bases lay between the germline ends. CDR3 in amino acids: CASSLDNCEQYF. DNA for the CDR3: TGTGCCAGCAGCTTGGACAACTGCGAGCAGTACTTC.

This clonotype was detected ten times or more. The chain has TRBV4-3 and TRBJ1-2; D unclear. The CDR3 runs 14 residues. V was trimmed by 0 bases and J by 4 bases, leaving 9 bases between them. The germline V gene encodes CDR1 LGHNA and CDR2 YSLEER. Here the CDR3 reads CASSQDSRFYGYTF. The CDR3 DNA follows: TGCGCCAGCAGCCAAGACAGTCGGTTCTATGGCTACACCTTC.

This clonotype occurred many times. The rearrangement links TRBV11-2 to TRBJ2-3; perhaps TRBD1 as D (7 bases). Trimming took off 5 bases at V and 1 base at J, with 13 bases between the two ends. The length of the CDR3 is 15 residues. Germline-derived CDR1 and CDR2 are SGHAT and FQNNGV. The CDR3 DNA follows: TGTGCCAGCAGCCCAGGGGGGAGGCGCACAGATACGCAGTATTTT. Protein sequence: CASSPGGRRTDTQYF.

This clonotype was seen at least ten times. The chain links TRBV5-6 to TRBJ2-1; D unresolved. The CDR3 totals 16 residues. Germline CDR1 and CDR2: SGHDT and YYEEEE. Between the trimmed V and J ends, which lost 0 bases and 0 bases, there was a span of 10 bases. This chain's CDR3 is CASSLARRPSYNEQFF. The CDR3 nucleotides read TGTGCCAGCAGCTTGGCCCGTCGGCCCTCCTACAATGAGCAGTTCTTC.

This clonotype was seen at least ten times. This chain joins TRBV10-3 and TRBJ2-1; a weak D match, TRBD2 (5 bases). The germline CDR1 and CDR2 sequences are ENHRY and SYGVKD. Trimming pared 4 bases from V and 1 base from J, leaving 14 bases between. The CDR3 contains 16 residues. CDR3 coding DNA: TGTGCCATCAGTGCGGCGACGGGAATTTCCTACAATGAGCAGTTCTTC. Translated: CAISAATGISYNEQFF.

This clonotype showed up many times. The chain recombines TRBV4-1 with TRBJ1-5; 8 bases are a match to TRBD1. This CDR3 contains 14 residues. Trimming removed 0 bases from V and 9 bases from J; junction bases left unmatched: 4. CDR1 and CDR2 from the germline V gene are MGHRA and YSYEKL. CDR3 region: CASSQDPGTGPQHF. CDR3 DNA sequence: TGCGCCAGCAGCCAAGATCCAGGGACAGGGCCCCAGCATTTT.

This clonotype was seen repeatedly, ten times or more. The genes are TRBV10-1 and TRBJ2-7, with 11 bases lining up with TRBD2. The germline CDR1 and CDR2 sequences are WNHNN and SYGVQD (reference sequence). V lost 3 bases, J lost 4 bases, and 5 bases stayed unmatched. The length of the CDR3 is 15 residues. This chain's CDR3 is CASSETSGSVYEQYF. CDR3 DNA sequence: TGCGCCAGCAGTGAAACTAGCGGGAGTGTATACGAGCAGTACTTC.

This clonotype has at least ten counts. The chain combines TRBV5-4 with TRBJ1-3; D is perhaps TRBD1 (5 bases). V lost 0 bases to trimming and J lost 0 bases, with 13 bases between them. Germline V gene lookup returns CDR1 SGHNT and CDR2 YYREEE (reference sequence). The CDR3 loop spans 17 amino acids. This CDR3 reads CASSLGQGRSSGNTIYF. As DNA, the CDR3 is TGTGCCAGCAGCTTGGGGCAGGGTCGGAGCTCTGGAAACACCATATATTTT.

The chain is built from TRBV25-1 and TRBJ1-4; 7 bases agree with TRBD1. The CDR3 sequence is 15 residues long. Germline V lookup: CDR1 MGHDK, CDR2 SYGVNS. The V and J ends lost 4 bases and 5 bases, in that order; junction bases with no gene match: 7. CDR3 DNA sequence: TGTGCCAGCAGTGTTGGGACAGACGCGAATGAAAAACTGTTTTTT. Protein: CASSVGTDANEKLFF. The complete variable domain, with remaining parts taken from reference TRBV25-1 and TRBJ1-4, reads EADIYQTPRYLVIGTGKKITLECSQTMGHDKMYWYQQDPGMELHLIHYSYGVNSTEKGDLSSESTVSRIRTEHFPLTLESARPSHTSQYLCASSVGTDANEKLFFGSGTQLSVL.

In this sample, this clonotype turned up a few times. V is TRBV6-5 and J is TRBJ2-3; 8 bases map to TRBD2. The CDR3 runs 15 residues. Per the germline V gene, CDR1 is MNHEY and CDR2 is SVGAGI. Trimming took 5 bases from V and 1 from J; bases not matched to a gene: 5. The CDR3 DNA reads as TGTGCCAGCAGTCTAGCGCGGGGGGGCACAGATACGCAGTATTTT. This codes for CASSLARGGTDTQYF.

This clonotype came up many times. The chain recombines TRBV19 with TRBJ2-3, with 8 bases fitting TRBD2. The germline V gene encodes CDR1 LNHDA and CDR2 SQIVND (reference sequence). The CDR3 has 17 amino acids. Trimming took 2 bases from V and 0 from J; bases not matched to a gene: 7. The DNA for the CDR3 is TGTGCCAGTAGTATAAGGTCGGCTAGCGGGAGCACAGATACGCAGTATTTT. This codes for CASSIRSASGSTDTQYF.

The V call is TRBV13, the J call TRBJ2-1; D unclear. The CDR3 has 17 residues. Germline assignment: CDR1 PRHDT and CDR2 FYEKMQ (reference sequence). Trimming pared 4 bases from V and 1 base from J, leaving 17 bases between. DNA of the CDR3: TGTGCCAGCAGCTCCCCGCTAGAAGGGTGGTCCTACAATGAGCAGTTCTTC. Amino acid sequence: CASSSPLEGWSYNEQFF. Full variable domain (rest looked up from reference TRBV13 and TRBJ2-1): AAGVIQSPRHLIKEKRETATLKCYPIPRHDTVYWYQQGPGQDPQFLISFYEKMQSDKGSIPDRFSAQQFSDYHSELNMSSLELGDSALYFCASSSPLEGWSYNEQFFGPGTRLTVL.

This clonotype occurred a few times. The chain has TRBV12-3 or TRBV12-4 and TRBJ1-1; TRBD1 aligns across 7 bases. This CDR3 comprises 12 residues. Trimming removed 8 bases from V and 6 bases from J; junction bases left unmatched: 6. The CDR3 DNA sequence: TGTGCCAGCGTGGCAGGGGGACCTGAAGCTTTCTTT. The encoded protein is CASVAGGPEAFF.

In this sample, this clonotype turned up many times. The chain uses TRBV12-3 or TRBV12-4 and TRBJ2-3; D assignment may be TRBD1 or TRBD2 (5 bases each). The ends were cut back, 7 bases at V and 5 bases at J, with 22 bases in the middle. The CDR3 is made up of 16 amino acids. The CDR3 protein is CASTSHRDPRGDTQYF. The CDR3 nucleotides read TGTGCCAGCACTTCCCACCGGGACCCAAGAGGAGATACGCAGTATTTT.

In this sample, this clonotype turned up many times. The gene calls are TRBV19 and TRBJ2-2; D is unresolved. V dropped 5 bases and J dropped 0 bases, with 13 bases sitting between them. CDR1 is LNHDA and CDR2 is SQIVND in the germline V gene (reference sequence). The CDR3 contains 16 residues. This CDR3 is CASSPRRDANTGELFF. The CDR3 coding sequence is TGTGCCAGTAGTCCCCGGAGAGACGCGAACACCGGGGAGCTGTTTTTT.

This clonotype is medium-sized. The chain joins TRBV7-9 to TRBJ2-3, with D hard to call. This CDR3 is built from 13 residues. V gave up 6 bases and J gave up 4 bases, with 11 bases separating them. The germline V gene has CDR1 SEHNR and CDR2 FQNEAQ (reference sequence). The DNA for the CDR3 is TGTGCCAGCAGTCCAAAGGGTCCAGATACGCAGTATTTT. Translation gives CASSPKGPDTQYF.

On this clonotype: A much more abundant neighbour one base away suggests this may be a read error. The chain joins TRBV12-3 or TRBV12-4 to TRBJ2-2; D is uncertain. The V gene lost 5 bases and the J gene lost 9 bases, with 10 bases spanning the gap. CDR3 size: 12 residues. DNA for the CDR3: TGTGCCAGCAGTATCCGGACCAGGGAGCTGTTTTTT. Translation gives CASSIRTRELFF.

This clonotype was counted between two and nine times. Being one base from a much bigger clone, this may be a read error. The chain recombines TRBV12-5 with TRBJ2-1; D tentatively reads TRBD1 or TRBD2 (5 bases each). The CDR3 loop spans 15 amino acids. In germline, CDR1 is LGHNT, CDR2 FRNRAP. V lost 3 bases and J 8 bases, leaving 17 bases between the germline ends. This chain's CDR3 is CASGFALGVIHEQFF. The CDR3 bases are TGTGCTAGTGGTTTCGCCCTGGGGGTGATCCATGAGCAGTTCTTC.

This clonotype was counted many times. The chain uses TRBV11-2 and TRBJ1-2; no definite D call. Per germline, CDR1 SGHAT and CDR2 FQNNGV. V was trimmed by 3 bases and J by 4 bases, leaving 12 bases between them. The CDR3 is 14 residues long. CDR3 in DNA: TGTGCCAGCAGCTTTTGGCTCAAAGGCTATGGCTACACCTTC. This encodes CASSFWLKGYGYTF. The full variable domain, with the rest looked up from reference TRBV11-2 and TRBJ1-2, is EAGVAQSPRYKIIEKRQSVAFWCNPISGHATLYWYQQILGQGPKLLIQFQNNGVVDDSQLPKDRFSAERLKGVDSTLKIQPAKLEDSAVYLCASSFWLKGYGYTFGSGTRLTVV.

This clonotype was found many times. This chain connects TRBV20-1 to TRBJ2-3, with TRBD2 identical over 13 bases. The ends lost 2 bases at V and 2 bases at J; junction bases unmatched: 4. Germline V gene data show CDR1 as DFQATT and CDR2 as SNEGSKA (reference sequence). This CDR3 region has 16 residues. As DNA, the CDR3 is TGCAGTGCTAGACTGGGACTAGCGGGGAACACAGATACGCAGTATTTT. It is translated as CSARLGLAGNTDTQYF.

The chain uses TRBV4-1 and TRBJ1-1; D unresolved. Between the trimmed V and J ends, which lost 7 bases and 6 bases, there was a span of 9 bases. Germline CDR1 is MGHRA and CDR2 is YSYEKL. The CDR3 covers 11 residues. DNA of the CDR3: TGCGCCAGCATAGGGCTGTCTGAAGCTTTCTTT. Residues: CASIGLSEAFF.

In this sample, this clonotype turned up many times. V gene TRBV7-3 combines with J gene TRBJ2-5; 10 nucleotides align to TRBD1. After removal of 8 bases from V and 3 bases from J, the junction contained 6 bases not matched to a gene. The CDR3 is made up of 14 amino acids. Per germline, CDR1 SGHTA and CDR2 FQGTGA. For the CDR3, the DNA is TGTGCCAGCGGGTTGACAGGGGGCAAAGAGACCCAGTACTTC. Its translation: CASGLTGGKETQYF.

Ten or more counts support this clonotype. The rearrangement joins TRBV7-8 to TRBJ2-2; 9 positions agree with TRBD2. V shed 5 bases, J shed 1 base, and the junction held 5 bases outside the gene matches. CDR1 and CDR2 (germline): SGHVS, FQNEAQ. This CDR3 has 16 amino acids. The chain's CDR3 is CASSNKAGGNTGELFF. The DNA of the CDR3 is TGTGCCAGCAGCAATAAAGCGGGGGGGAACACCGGGGAGCTGTTTTTT.

This clonotype was counted a few times. A much larger clonotype is one base distant, so this may be a read error. The chain links TRBV7-2 to TRBJ2-3; TRBD1 is a possible D gene (5 bases). CDR1 SGHTA and CDR2 FQGNSA come from the germline V gene. The CDR3 runs 18 residues. The CDR3 here is CASSFRTPWGLSTHTQYF. The CDR3 coding sequence is TGTGCCAGCAGCTTCCGGACCCCTTGGGGCCTTAGCACACATACGCAGTATTTT.

The V and J genes are TRBV6-5 and TRBJ1-5, with D perhaps matching TRBD1 (5 bases). Trimming left V 6 bases short and J 6 bases short, with 18 bases between. Germline CDR1 reads MNHEY; CDR2 reads SVGAGI. This CDR3 is built from 15 residues. CDR3 coding DNA: TGTGCCAGCAGCCCCGGACGGTCGAGGGGTCAGCCCCAGCATTTT. Amino acid sequence: CASSPGRSRGQPQHF.

A word on this clonotype: A much larger clone is a single base away; this may be a read error. The rearrangement joins TRBV20-1 to TRBJ2-7, with TRBD2 as a possible D gene (5 bases). The CDR3 has 13 amino acids. The germline gives CDR1 DFQATT, CDR2 SNEGSKA (reference sequence). This chain's CDR3 is CSATSGNPYEPYF. CDR3 bases: TGCAGTGCTACTTCCGGGAACCCCTACGAGCCGTACTTC.

Of note for this clonotype: A much larger clone differs by one base, so this may be a read error. The V gene is TRBV6-5, the J gene TRBJ2-3; D remains ambiguous. The end of the DNA aligns better with TRBJ1-5, so the J call may be wrong. Germline V CDR1 and CDR2: MNHEY, SVGAGI. The CDR3 loop spans 15 amino acids. The CDR3 region is CASSFLAGGPDTQHF. Written as DNA, the CDR3 is TGTGCCAGCAGTTTCCTAGCGGGAGGGCCAGATACGCAGCATTTT.

This clonotype was observed at least ten times. This chain connects TRBV12-3 or TRBV12-4 to TRBJ2-7; 8 nucleotides agree with TRBD1. This CDR3 region has 14 residues. V dropped 6 bases and J dropped 3; count of bases not matched to a gene: 7. CDR3 DNA sequence: TGTGCCAGCAGCTCAGGGGGCGCATACTACGAGCAGTACTTC. Translating it yields CASSSGGAYYEQYF.